Included here is one T cell receptor (beta chain) sequence, with context. Its target is not known. This sample was taken from a study of identical twins. Study conclusions and caveats: Researchers reported excess low generation probability among twin-shared out-of-frame alpha sequences.

MiXCR, run by TCRdb on the 5' RACE reads, gives a single entry per CDR3 protein. The table lists 690,000 or so distinct CDR3 sequences, roughly 6.2% of them singletons. Germline CDR1 reads SGDLS; CDR2 reads YYNGEE. This CDR3 is built from 18 residues. Unmatched junction bases numbered 9, after V lost 4 bases and J lost 0 bases. The sample taken for sequencing was naive T cells sorted from blood. This sequence was found in a man aged 18 to 30 in good health. The rearrangement joins TRBV9 to TRBJ2-6; TRBD1 matches at 8 bases. CDR3 sequence: CASSPRQGAISGANVLTF. The CDR3 DNA is TGTGCCAGCAGCCCCCGCCAGGGGGCAATCTCTGGGGCCAACGTCCTGACTTTC.